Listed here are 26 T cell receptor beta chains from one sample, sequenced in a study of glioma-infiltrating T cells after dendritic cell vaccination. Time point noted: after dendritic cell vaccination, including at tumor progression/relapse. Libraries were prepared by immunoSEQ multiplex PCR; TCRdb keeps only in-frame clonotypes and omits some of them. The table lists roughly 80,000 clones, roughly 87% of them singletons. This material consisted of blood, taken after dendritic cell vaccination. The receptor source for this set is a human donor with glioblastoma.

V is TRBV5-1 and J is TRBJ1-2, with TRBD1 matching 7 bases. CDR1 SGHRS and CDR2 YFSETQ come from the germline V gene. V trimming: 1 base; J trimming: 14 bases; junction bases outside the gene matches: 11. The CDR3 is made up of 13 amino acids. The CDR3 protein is CASSLMEGAENTF. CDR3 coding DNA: TGCGCCAGCAGCTTGATGGAGGGGGCAGAAAATACCTTC.

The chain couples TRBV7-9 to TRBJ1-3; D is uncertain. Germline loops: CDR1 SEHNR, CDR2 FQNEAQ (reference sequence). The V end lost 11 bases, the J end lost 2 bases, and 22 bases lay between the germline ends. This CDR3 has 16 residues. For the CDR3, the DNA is TGTGCCCTCAGCTTATATCGGGAAACAGCTGGAAACACCATATATTTT. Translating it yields CALSLYRETAGNTIYF.

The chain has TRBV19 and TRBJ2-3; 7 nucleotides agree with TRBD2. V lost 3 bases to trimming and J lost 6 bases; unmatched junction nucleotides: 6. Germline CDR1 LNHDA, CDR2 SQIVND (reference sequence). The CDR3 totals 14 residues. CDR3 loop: CASSINGGWDTQYF. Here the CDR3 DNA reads TGTGCCAGTAGTATTAACGGGGGGTGGGATACGCAGTATTTT.

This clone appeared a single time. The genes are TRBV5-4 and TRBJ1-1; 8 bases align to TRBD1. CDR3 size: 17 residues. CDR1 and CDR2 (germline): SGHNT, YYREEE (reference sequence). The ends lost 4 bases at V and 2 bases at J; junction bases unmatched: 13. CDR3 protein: CASSTGQGRWLNTEAFF. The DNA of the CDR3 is TGTGCCAGCAGCACCGGACAGGGCCGTTGGCTAAACACTGAAGCTTTCTTT.

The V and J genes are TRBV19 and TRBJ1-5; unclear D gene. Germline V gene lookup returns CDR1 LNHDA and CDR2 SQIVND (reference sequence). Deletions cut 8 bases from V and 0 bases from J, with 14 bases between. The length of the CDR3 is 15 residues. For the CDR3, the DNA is TGTGCCAGTGTTCACGCCGGGTATAGCAATCAGCCCCAGCATTTT. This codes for CASVHAGYSNQPQHF.

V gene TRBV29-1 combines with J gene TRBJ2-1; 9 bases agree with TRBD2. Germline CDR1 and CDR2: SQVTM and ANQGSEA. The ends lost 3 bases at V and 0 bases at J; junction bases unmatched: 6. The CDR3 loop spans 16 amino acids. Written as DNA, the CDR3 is TGCAGCGTTGATAGGCTAGCGGGGAGCTCCTACAATGAGCAGTTCTTC. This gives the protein CSVDRLAGSSYNEQFF.

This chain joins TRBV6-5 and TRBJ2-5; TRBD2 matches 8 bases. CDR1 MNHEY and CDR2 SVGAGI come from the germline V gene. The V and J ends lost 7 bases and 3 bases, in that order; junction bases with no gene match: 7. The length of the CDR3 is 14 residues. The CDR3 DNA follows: TGTGCCAGCACCCGAAACGGGGGGGAAGAGACCCAGTACTTC. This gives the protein CASTRNGGEETQYF.

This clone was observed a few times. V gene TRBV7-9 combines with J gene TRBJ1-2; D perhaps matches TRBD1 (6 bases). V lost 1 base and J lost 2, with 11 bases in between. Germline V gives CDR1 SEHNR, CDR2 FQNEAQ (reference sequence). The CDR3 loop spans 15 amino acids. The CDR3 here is CASSLGGGGNYGYTF. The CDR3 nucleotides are TGTGCCAGCAGCTTAGGAGGGGGTGGGAACTATGGCTACACCTTC.

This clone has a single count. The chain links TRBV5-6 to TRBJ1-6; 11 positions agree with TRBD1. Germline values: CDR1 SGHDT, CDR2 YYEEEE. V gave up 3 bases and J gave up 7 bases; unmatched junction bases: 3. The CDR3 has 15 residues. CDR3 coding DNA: TGTGCCAGCAGCTCGGGGGACAGGGGGAATTCACCCCTCCACTTT. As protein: CASSSGDRGNSPLHF.

For the CDR3, the DNA is TGTGCCAGCAGCCCGGGACTAGCGATCGGGGAGCTGTTTTTT. Amino acids: CASSPGLAIGELFF. The chain uses TRBV4-2 and TRBJ2-2; 10 bases fit TRBD2. J gave up 7 bases and V 4 bases, and 3 bases lay outside the gene matches. The CDR3 runs to 14 residues. Germline CDR1 and CDR2: LGHNA and YNFKEQ.

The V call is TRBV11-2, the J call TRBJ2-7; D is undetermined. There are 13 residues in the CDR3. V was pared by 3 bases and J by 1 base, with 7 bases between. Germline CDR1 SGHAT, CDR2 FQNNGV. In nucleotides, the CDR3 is TGTGCCAGCAGCTTCACAGTTTCCTACGAGCAGTACTTC. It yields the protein CASSFTVSYEQYF.

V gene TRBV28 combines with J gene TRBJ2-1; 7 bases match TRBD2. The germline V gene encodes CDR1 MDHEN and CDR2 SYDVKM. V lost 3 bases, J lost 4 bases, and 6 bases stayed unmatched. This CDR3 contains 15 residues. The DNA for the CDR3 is TGTGCCAGCAGTTTTCGCAGCGGGATTTACAATGAGCAGTTCTTC. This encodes CASSFRSGIYNEQFF.

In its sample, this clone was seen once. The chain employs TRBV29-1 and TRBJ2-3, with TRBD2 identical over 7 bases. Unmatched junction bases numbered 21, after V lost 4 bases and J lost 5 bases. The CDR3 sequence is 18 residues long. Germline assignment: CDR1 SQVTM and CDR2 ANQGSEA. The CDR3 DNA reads TGCAGCGTTGTAGGGGTCGCTAGCGGCCTCCTCGGGGGAGATACGCAGTATTTT. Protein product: CSVVGVASGLLGGDTQYF.

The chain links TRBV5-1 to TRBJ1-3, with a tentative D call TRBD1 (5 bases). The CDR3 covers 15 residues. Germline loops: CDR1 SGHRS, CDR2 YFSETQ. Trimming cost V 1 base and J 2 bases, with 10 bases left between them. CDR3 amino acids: CASSLWGTAGNTIYF. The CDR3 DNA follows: TGCGCCAGCAGCTTGTGGGGGACTGCTGGAAACACCATATATTTT.

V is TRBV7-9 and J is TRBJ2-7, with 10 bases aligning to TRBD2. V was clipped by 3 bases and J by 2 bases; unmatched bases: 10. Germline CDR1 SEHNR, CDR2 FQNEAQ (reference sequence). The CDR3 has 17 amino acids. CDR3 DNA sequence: TGTGCCAGCAGCTTTCCAAGTTCTAGCGGGAGTGCCTACGAGCAGTACTTC. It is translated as CASSFPSSSGSAYEQYF.

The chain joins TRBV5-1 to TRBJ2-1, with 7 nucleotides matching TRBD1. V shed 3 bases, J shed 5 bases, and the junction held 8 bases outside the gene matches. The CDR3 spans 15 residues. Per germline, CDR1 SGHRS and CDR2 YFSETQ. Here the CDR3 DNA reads TGCGCCAGCAGCTCGACAGGGAACAGAAACAATGAGCAGTTCTTC. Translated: CASSSTGNRNNEQFF.

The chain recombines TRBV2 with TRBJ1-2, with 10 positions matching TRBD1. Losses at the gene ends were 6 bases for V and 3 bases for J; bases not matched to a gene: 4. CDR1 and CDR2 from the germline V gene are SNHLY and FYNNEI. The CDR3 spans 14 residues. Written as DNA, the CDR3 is TGTGCCAGCAGCGTGACAGGGGGCTACTATGGCTACACCTTC. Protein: CASSVTGGYYGYTF.

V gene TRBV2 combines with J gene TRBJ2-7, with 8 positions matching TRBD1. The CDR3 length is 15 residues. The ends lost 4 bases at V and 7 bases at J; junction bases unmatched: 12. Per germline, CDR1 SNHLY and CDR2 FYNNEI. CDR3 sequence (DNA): TGTGCCAGCAGTGGGTGGCCAGGGGGCTCAGGGGAGCAGTACTTC. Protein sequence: CASSGWPGGSGEQYF.

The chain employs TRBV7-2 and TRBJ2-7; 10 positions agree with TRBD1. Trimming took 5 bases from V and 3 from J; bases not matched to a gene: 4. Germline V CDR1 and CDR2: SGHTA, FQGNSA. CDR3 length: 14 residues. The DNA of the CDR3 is TGTGCCAGCAGCCTGACAGGGGGCAACTACGAGCAGTACTTC. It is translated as CASSLTGGNYEQYF.

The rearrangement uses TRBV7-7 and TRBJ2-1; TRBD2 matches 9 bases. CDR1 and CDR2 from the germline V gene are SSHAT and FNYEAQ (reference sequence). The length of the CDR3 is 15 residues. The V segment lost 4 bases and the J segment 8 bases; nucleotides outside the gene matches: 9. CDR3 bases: TGTGCCAGCAGCTCCCTCGCGGGGGGGCCTGATGAGCAGTTCTTC. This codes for CASSSLAGGPDEQFF.

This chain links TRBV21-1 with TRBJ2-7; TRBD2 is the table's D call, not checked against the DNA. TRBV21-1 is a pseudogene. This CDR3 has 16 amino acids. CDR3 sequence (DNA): TGTGCCACCAAAGTGGGGACTAGCGGGAGTTCCTACGAGCAGTACTTC. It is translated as CATKVGTSGSSYEQYF.

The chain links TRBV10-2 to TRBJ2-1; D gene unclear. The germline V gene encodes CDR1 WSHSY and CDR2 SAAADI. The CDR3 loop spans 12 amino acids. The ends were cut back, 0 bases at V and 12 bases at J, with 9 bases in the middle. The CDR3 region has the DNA TGCGCCAGCAGTGAGTCGGAGCAACGGCAGTTCTTC. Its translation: CASSESEQRQFF.

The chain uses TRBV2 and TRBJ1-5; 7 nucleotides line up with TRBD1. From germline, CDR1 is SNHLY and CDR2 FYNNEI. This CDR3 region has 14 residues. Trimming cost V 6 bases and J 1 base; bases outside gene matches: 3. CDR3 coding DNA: TGTGCCAGCAGGAGGACAGGAAGCAATCAGCCCCAGCATTTT. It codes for CASRRTGSNQPQHF.

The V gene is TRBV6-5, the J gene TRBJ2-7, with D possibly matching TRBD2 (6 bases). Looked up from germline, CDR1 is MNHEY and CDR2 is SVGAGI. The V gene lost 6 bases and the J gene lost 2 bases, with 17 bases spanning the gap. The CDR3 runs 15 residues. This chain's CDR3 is CASSLRDWTPYEQYF. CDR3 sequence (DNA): TGTGCCAGCAGCCTCAGGGACTGGACTCCCTACGAGCAGTACTTC.

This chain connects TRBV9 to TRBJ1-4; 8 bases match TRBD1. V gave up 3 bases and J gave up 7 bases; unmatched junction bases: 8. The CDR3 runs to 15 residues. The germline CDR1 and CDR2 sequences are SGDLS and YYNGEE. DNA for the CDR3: TGTGCCAGCAGCGCTAGACAGGGGAGGGCTGAAAAACTGTTTTTT. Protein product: CASSARQGRAEKLFF.

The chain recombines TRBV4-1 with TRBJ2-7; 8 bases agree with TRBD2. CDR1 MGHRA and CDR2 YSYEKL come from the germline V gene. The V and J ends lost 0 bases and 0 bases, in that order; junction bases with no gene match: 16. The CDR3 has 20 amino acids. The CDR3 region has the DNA TGCGCCAGCAGCCAAGAATTCGAGGATAGCGGGGATACAAGCTCCTACGAGCAGTACTTC. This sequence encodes CASSQEFEDSGDTSSYEQYF.